This entry lists 7 T cell receptor beta chains sequenced from one sample in a study of shared T cell receptors in the human thymus. Only in-frame clones appear in the TCRdb table, and some are missing; sequencing was by immunoSEQ multiplex PCR. The repertoire has more than 550,000 clones, approximately 83% of them found once; the top ten carry 0.008% to 0.011%. The same data also went into a second study, on human thymus T cells.

Sequencing used thymocytes. The receptors were gathered from a girl under three years old with a congenital heart defect.

This clone occurred a few times. The chain employs TRBV10-3 and TRBJ2-3; 8 bases match TRBD2. The J segment lost 6 bases and the V segment lost 2 bases, leaving 13 bases of the junction unmatched. Germline V gene data show CDR1 as ENHRY and CDR2 as SYGVKD. The CDR3 runs to 17 residues. DNA of the CDR3: TGTGCCATCAGTGAGGAGTCAAGCGGGGGAAGTGGGGATACGCAGTATTTT. Translation gives CAISEESSGGSGDTQYF.

This sequence joins TRBV7-8 and TRBJ2-5; D remains ambiguous. Trimming left V 3 bases short and J 6 bases short, with 14 bases between. The CDR3 has 14 residues. Germline V lookup: CDR1 SGHVS, CDR2 FQNEAQ. The CDR3 DNA reads as TGTGCCAGCAGCTTCGATCGAGACTTGAAGACCCAGTACTTC. Its protein is CASSFDRDLKTQYF.

The CDR3 DNA sequence: TGTGCCAGCTCTCCGCCGACAGGGCCCGAGGCCTACGAGCAGTACTTC. It is translated as CASSPPTGPEAYEQYF. The chain employs TRBV18 and TRBJ2-7, with 7 bases lining up with TRBD1. The trim removed 6 bases at V and 2 bases at J, leaving 13 bases unmatched. CDR3 length: 16 residues. Per germline, CDR1 KGHSH and CDR2 LQKENI. Full variable domain (outside the CDR3, taken from reference TRBV18 and TRBJ2-7): NAGVMQNPRHLVRRRGQEARLRCSPMKGHSHVYWYRQLPEEGLKFMVYLQKENIIDESGMPKERFSAEFPKEGPSILRIQQVVRGDSAAYFCASSPPTGPEAYEQYFGPGTRLTVT.

The chain links TRBV5-1 to TRBJ1-1; D call uncertain. Germline CDR1 reads SGHRS; CDR2 reads YFSETQ. This CDR3 is 11 amino acids long. Between the trimmed V and J ends, which lost 6 bases and 4 bases, there was a span of 7 bases. CDR3 amino acids: CASISTTEAFF. Here the CDR3 DNA reads TGCGCCAGCATTTCTACCACTGAAGCTTTCTTT.

The rearrangement uses TRBV28 and TRBJ1-1, with TRBD1 as a possible D gene (6 bases). Germline V gene lookup returns CDR1 MDHEN and CDR2 SYDVKM. The V gene lost 5 bases and the J gene lost 1 base, with 11 bases spanning the gap. This CDR3 region has 14 residues. CDR3: CASSGGQKNTEAFF. The CDR3, as DNA: TGTGCCAGCAGTGGCGGACAGAAGAACACTGAAGCTTTCTTT.

The V and J genes are TRBV5-5 and TRBJ2-7, with 7 bases aligning to TRBD1. The CDR3 covers 13 residues. V lost 0 bases and J lost 4; bases outside the gene matches: 1. The germline V gene has CDR1 SGHKS and CDR2 YYEKEE (reference sequence). The CDR3 region is CASSLDRGYEQYF. The CDR3 DNA sequence: TGTGCCAGCAGCTTGGACAGGGGTTACGAGCAGTACTTC.

The chain recombines TRBV30 with TRBJ2-7, with 8 nucleotides matching TRBD1. V was clipped by 2 bases and J by 4 bases; unmatched bases: 7. The CDR3 extends over 14 amino acids. Germline CDR1 reads GTSNPN; CDR2 reads SVGIG (reference sequence). CDR3 region: CAWSTTGAEYEQYF. The DNA of the CDR3 is TGTGCCTGGAGTACGACAGGGGCAGAATACGAGCAGTACTTC.